The 4 T cell receptor beta chains reported below all come from one sample, sequenced in a study of cytomegalovirus exposure and HLA in healthy donors. The PCR had 60 Vbeta and 13 Jbeta primers. Repertoires were generated with immunoSEQ multiplex PCR, while TCRdb's copy carries only in-frame clones and drops some. In total, the table holds about 41,000 clones. Material: PBMCs. Receptors originate from a man younger than 45 in good health and CMV-seronegative.

The chain is built from TRBV4-2 and TRBJ2-7, with a weak D call TRBD1 (6 bases). Trimming left V 1 base short and J 2 bases short, with 12 bases between. The CDR3 has 15 amino acids. Germline loops: CDR1 LGHNA, CDR2 YNFKEQ. The CDR3 loop reads CASSQVKDSAYEQYF. Here the CDR3 DNA reads TGTGCCAGCAGCCAAGTAAAGGACAGTGCCTACGAGCAGTACTTC.

This CDR3 reads CATSTGGQPQHF. In DNA form, the CDR3 reads TGTGCCACCAGCACAGGGGGGCAGCCCCAGCATTTT. The chain carries TRBV15 and TRBJ1-5; 7 bases line up with TRBD1. The CDR3 contains 12 residues. The V and J ends lost 4 bases and 7 bases, in that order; junction bases with no gene match: 1. Germline V gene data show CDR1 as LNHNV and CDR2 as YYDKDF (reference sequence). Full variable domain (outside the CDR3, taken from reference TRBV15 and TRBJ1-5): DAMVIQNPRYQVTQFGKPVTLSCSQTLNHNVMYWYQQKSSQAPKLLFHYYDKDFNNEADTPDNFQSRRPNTSFCFLDIRSPGLGDTAMYLCATSTGGQPQHFGDGTRLSIL.

CDR3 coding DNA: TGTGCCAGCTGGGGGCCCACCTACGAGCAGTACTTC. Protein: CASWGPTYEQYF. The chain recombines TRBV28 with TRBJ2-7; D may be TRBD1 (6 bases). V lost 8 bases to trimming and J lost 2 bases, with 10 bases between them. The CDR3 has 12 residues. Germline V gene lookup returns CDR1 MDHEN and CDR2 SYDVKM.

The chain combines TRBV15 with TRBJ2-3, with a weak D call TRBD2 (6 bases). The CDR3 length is 14 residues. Germline lookup yields CDR1 LNHNV and CDR2 YYDKDF (reference sequence). The ends were cut back, 5 bases at V and 4 bases at J, with 13 bases in the middle. The CDR3 loop is CATSPGLSPDTQYF. The DNA of the CDR3 is TGTGCCACCAGCCCTGGACTAAGCCCAGATACGCAGTATTTT.